This TCR beta chain derives from a study of blood T cells in healthy people across ages. CDR1 and CDR2 from the germline V gene are SGHTA and FQGNSA. The CDR3 consists of 14 residues. Unmatched junction bases numbered 6, after V lost 8 bases and J lost 0 bases. Findings and caveats of the study: Naive and antigen-experienced cells could not be conclusively compared, given unsorted PBMCs. There was a strong correlation between TCR beta diversity and naive T cell percentage. The authors considered diversity estimates from one million T cells to be underestimates.

Note on this clonotype: Its target is not known.

Next came a second PCR, run for about 7 to 12 cycles, which used a sample-barcoded 5' primer along with a J-beta primer mix. A template-switch adaptor that had 12 random nucleotides put a tag on each cDNA molecule. TCRdb independently ran MiXCR on the 5' RACE reads; one entry per CDR3 protein. In the table there are over 700,000 distinct CDR3 sequences, about 53% of which are singletons. V gene TRBV7-2 combines with J gene TRBJ2-7, with 8 bases lining up with TRBD2. This sequence was found in a man older than 75 in good health. The specimen sequenced was blood. The CDR3 loop is CASAPSGRSYEQYF. The CDR3 coding sequence is TGTGCCAGCGCGCCTAGCGGGCGCTCCTACGAGCAGTACTTC.